The 19 T cell receptor beta chains below come from one sample, sequenced in a study of T cells after yellow fever vaccination. TCRdb reprocessed the 5' RACE reads via MiXCR and lists one record per CDR3 protein. The data hold 200,000 to 250,000 distinct CDR3 sequences, with approximately 3% observed a single time. This material consisted of CD4+ T cells sorted from PBMCs, taken 10 days after the yellow fever booster vaccination. The receptors were sampled from a man between 18 and 29 years old who received the YFV17D yellow fever vaccine.

In its sample, this clonotype was seen a few times. The rearrangement joins TRBV4-2 to TRBJ2-6; a weak D match, TRBD1 (6 bases). The germline CDR1 and CDR2 sequences are LGHNA and YNFKEQ. This CDR3 spans 15 amino acids. Trimming shortened V by 1 base and J by 7 bases, and 11 bases separated the two germline ends. In DNA form, the CDR3 reads TGTGCCAGCAGCCAAGCCTACAGGGAAGCCAACGTCCTGACTTTC. Protein sequence: CASSQAYREANVLTF.

This clonotype was counted at least ten times. V is TRBV20-1 and J is TRBJ2-6; possibly TRBD2 for D (7 bases). V shed 5 bases and J shed 1 base, with 15 bases lying between them. Germline V CDR1 and CDR2: DFQATT, SNEGSKA (reference sequence). CDR3 size: 16 residues. In nucleotides, the CDR3 is TGCAGTGCTCCCAGTAGGGGGGGATCTGGGGCCAACGTCCTGACTTTC. Its protein product is CSAPSRGGSGANVLTF.

Ten or more counts support this clonotype. The CDR3 loop reads CASSFEYAGSYEQYV. As DNA, the CDR3 is TGTGCCAGCAGCTTTGAGTACGCAGGTTCCTACGAGCAGTACGTC. J is TRBJ2-7 and V is TRBV5-4, with D unresolved. CDR1 and CDR2 (germline): SGHNT, YYREEE (reference sequence). V lost 2 bases, J lost 1 base, and 13 bases lay in between. CDR3 length equals 15 residues.

This clonotype was observed at least ten times. The chain is built from TRBV6-2 or TRBV6-3 and TRBJ2-5; D gene unclear. The CDR3 is made up of 15 amino acids. Germline assignment: CDR1 MNHEY and CDR2 SVGEGT. V lost 2 bases and J 0 bases, leaving 10 bases between the germline ends. CDR3 bases: TGTGCCAGCAGTTACGGGTTAGGGTACCAAGAGACCCAGTACTTC. Protein sequence: CASSYGLGYQETQYF.

This clonotype was seen many times. The gene calls are TRBV7-9 and TRBJ2-7; D possibly matches TRBD1 or TRBD2 (5 bases each). The CDR3 runs 15 residues. V lost 5 bases to trimming and J lost 5 bases, with 19 bases between them. The V gene's germline CDR1 is SEHNR and CDR2 FQNEAQ (reference sequence). The CDR3 region is CASSSRDLLPDEQYF. The CDR3 nucleotides are TGTGCCAGCAGCAGCCGGGACCTCCTCCCCGACGAGCAGTACTTC.

The chain couples TRBV7-6 to TRBJ1-6, with 8 bases lining up with TRBD1. CDR3 length: 15 residues. The J segment lost 7 bases and the V segment lost 5 bases, leaving 7 bases of the junction unmatched. The V gene's germline CDR1 is SGHVS and CDR2 FNYEAQ. CDR3 protein: CASSLRTGSNSPLHF. The DNA of the CDR3 is TGTGCCAGCAGCCTCAGGACAGGGAGCAATTCACCCCTCCACTTT.

This clonotype has a count of ten or more. V is TRBV6-5 and J is TRBJ2-1, with TRBD2 matching over 7 bases. CDR3 length: 15 residues. Germline V CDR1 and CDR2: MNHEY, SVGAGI. Trimming took 0 bases from V and 7 from J; bases not matched to a gene: 6. In DNA, the CDR3 is TGTGCCAGCAGTTACTCGGGGGGGACGGCGAATGAGCAGTTCTTC. This codes for CASSYSGGTANEQFF.

The sample holds many counts of this clonotype. This chain uses TRBV19 with TRBJ2-7; unclear D gene. V shed 3 bases and J shed 5 bases, with 17 bases lying between them. The CDR3 extends over 15 amino acids. The germline V gene encodes CDR1 LNHDA and CDR2 SQIVND (reference sequence). The DNA for the CDR3 is TGTGCCAGTAGTATTGGGCAGCGCCGGGTCAACGAGCAGTACTTC. It yields the protein CASSIGQRRVNEQYF.

At least ten counts were recorded for this clonotype. The genes are TRBV7-2 and TRBJ2-2; D gene ambiguous. The CDR3 spans 12 residues. The V gene lost 1 base and the J gene lost 6 bases, with 3 bases spanning the gap. Germline V gene data show CDR1 as SGHTA and CDR2 as FQGNSA. CDR3 sequence: CASSLGPGELFF. The CDR3 bases are TGTGCCAGCAGCTTAGGCCCCGGGGAGCTGTTTTTT.

This clonotype was observed many times. The chain combines TRBV25-1 with TRBJ2-2, with 11 bases identical to TRBD2. The CDR3 sequence is 15 residues long. The junction had 5 bases not matched to a gene; V was cut back by 5 bases and J by 6 bases. The germline CDR1 and CDR2 sequences are MGHDK and SYGVNS. CDR3 amino acids: CASSFSGGAPGELFF. The CDR3 DNA reads as TGTGCCAGCAGTTTTAGCGGGGGGGCGCCCGGGGAGCTGTTTTTT.

This clonotype was counted a few times. CDR3 in amino acids: CASSAGLVNTEAFF. CDR3 nucleotide sequence: TGTGCCAGCAGCGCCGGACTGGTGAACACTGAAGCTTTCTTT. The chain employs TRBV7-8 and TRBJ1-1; D not resolved. Germline CDR1 and CDR2: SGHVS and FQNEAQ. The CDR3 has 14 residues. Trimming removed 5 bases at V and 0 bases at J, with 10 bases between.

This clonotype was detected ten times or more. The chain combines TRBV28 with TRBJ1-5; the D gene is possibly TRBD1 (5 bases). CDR1 is MDHEN, CDR2 SYDVKM, per germline. Between the trimmed V and J ends, which lost 5 bases and 4 bases, there was a span of 21 bases. The CDR3 has 17 residues. In DNA, the CDR3 is TGTGCCAGCAGTACAATACGGGGACGGGCACCTAATCAGCCCCAGCATTTT. This sequence encodes CASSTIRGRAPNQPQHF.

This clonotype turned up a few times. The chain links TRBV12-3 or TRBV12-4 to TRBJ1-3, with a tentative D call TRBD1 (6 bases). The CDR3 has 14 amino acids. The germline V and J ends were trimmed by 6 bases and 5 bases, with 14 bases remaining between them. The CDR3 reads CASRPLQGRNTIYF. DNA of the CDR3: TGTGCCAGCAGACCCCTTCAGGGGAGAAACACCATATATTTT.

This clonotype was recorded a few times. Here the CDR3 DNA reads TGTGCCAGCAGCATTCACAGGAGTACCTACGAGCAGTACGTC. Translation gives CASSIHRSTYEQYV. This rearrangement joins TRBV21-1 to TRBJ2-7. TRBV21-1 is a pseudogene. The CDR3 loop spans 14 amino acids.

Ten or more counts support this clonotype. The J gene is TRBJ1-1, the V gene TRBV12-3 or TRBV12-4; no clear D. Trimming pared 7 bases from V and 4 bases from J, leaving 16 bases between. The CDR3 consists of 14 residues. CDR3 DNA: TGTGCCAGCACCCCCCAAGGTGGGGTCACTGAAGCTTTCTTT. Protein sequence: CASTPQGGVTEAFF.

J is TRBJ2-5 and V is TRBV7-8, with 11 bases fitting TRBD2. Per germline, CDR1 SGHVS and CDR2 FQNEAQ. The CDR3 covers 16 residues. J lost 6 bases, V lost 3 bases, and 9 bases had no gene match. The CDR3: CASSFLAGGFDQTQYF. CDR3 bases: TGTGCCAGCAGCTTCCTAGCGGGGGGCTTTGATCAGACCCAGTACTTC.

V and J are TRBV28 and TRBJ2-7, with a possible D match to TRBD1 (6 bases). CDR1 is MDHEN and CDR2 is SYDVKM in the germline V gene. The germline V and J ends were trimmed by 8 bases and 0 bases, with 14 bases remaining between them. The CDR3 has 14 residues. CDR3 coding DNA: TGTGCCAGCTCAAGGGGGACGCCCTCCTACGAGCAGTACGTC. This translates into CASSRGTPSYEQYV.

This clonotype was detected ten times or more. The V and J genes are TRBV7-3 and TRBJ2-5; the D gene is possibly TRBD2 (7 bases). CDR3 length: 15 amino acids. The ends were cut back, 5 bases at V and 1 base at J, with 14 bases in the middle. CDR1 and CDR2 from the germline V gene are SGHTA and FQGTGA. Written as DNA, the CDR3 is TGTGCCAGCAGCCCTAGGGGGGGGCGCCAAGAGACCCAGTACTTC. Protein product: CASSPRGGRQETQYF.

This clonotype came up many times. The rearrangement joins TRBV7-2 to TRBJ2-2, with D possibly TRBD1 on 6 matching bases. The germline CDR1 and CDR2 sequences are SGHTA and FQGNSA. The CDR3 spans 14 residues. V was trimmed by 5 bases and J by 4 bases, leaving 11 bases between them. CDR3 DNA sequence: TGTGCCAGCAGCCCCGACAGGATCACCGGGGAGCTGTTTTTT. It is translated as CASSPDRITGELFF. The whole variable domain, remainder taken from reference TRBV7-2 and TRBJ2-2, is GAGVSQSPSNKVTEKGKDVELRCDPISGHTALYWYRQSLGQGLEFLIYFQGNSAPDKSGLPSDRFSAERTGGSVSTLTIQRTQQEDSAVYLCASSPDRITGELFFGEGSRLTVL.